The 5 T cell receptor beta chains below all came from one sample that was sequenced in a study of T cell responses to AZD1222 COVID-19 vaccine. Sequenced by immunoSEQ multiplex PCR; TCRdb stores in-frame clones only, minus some. The sample holds 120,000 or so clones, just over 90% seen once. This sample comprised peripheral blood, obtained on day 0 of AZD1222 vaccination. The receptor source for this set is an adult in good health.

The chain recombines TRBV19 with TRBJ1-5; a weak D match, TRBD1 (6 bases). V was cut by 0 bases and J by 2 bases, with 8 bases left in between. Germline CDR1 reads LNHDA; CDR2 reads SQIVND (reference sequence). CDR3 length: 15 amino acids. Here the CDR3 reads CASSIDRTGNQPQHF. For the CDR3, the DNA is TGTGCCAGTAGTATAGATCGGACAGGCAATCAGCCCCAGCATTTT.

This clone appeared once. This chain uses TRBV21-1 with TRBJ2-2; no DNA check was done on the table's D call, TRBD2. TRBV21-1 is flagged as a pseudogene. The CDR3 has 17 amino acids. CDR3 region: CASSKVKFRSSAGELFF. The CDR3 DNA follows: TGTGCCAGCAGCAAAGTAAAGTTTCGGTCTAGTGCCGGGGAGCTGTTTTTT.

Written as DNA, the CDR3 is TGCGCCAGCAGCTCTGGGGCAGGGTTCAAGGAGACCCAGTACTTC. Residues: CASSSGAGFKETQYF. This rearrangement joins TRBV23-1 to TRBJ2-5, with D maybe TRBD1 (5 bases). TRBV23-1 is designated an ORF whose function remains uncertain. Deletions cut 6 bases from V and 5 bases from J, with 19 bases between. The CDR3 is made up of 15 amino acids.

This chain connects TRBV5-4 to TRBJ1-4; TRBD1 matches at 10 bases. CDR1 is SGHNT and CDR2 is YYREEE in the germline V gene (reference sequence). J gave up 10 bases and V 1 base, and 7 bases lay outside the gene matches. This CDR3 has 15 amino acids. For the CDR3, the DNA is TGTGCCAGCAGCTTGATTGGACAGGGGGAAGGAAAACTGTTTTTT. This sequence encodes CASSLIGQGEGKLFF.

The chain has TRBV7-6 and TRBJ2-7; 11 bases are a match to TRBD1. The ends lost 1 base at V and 5 bases at J; junction bases unmatched: 10. From germline, CDR1 is SGHVS and CDR2 FNYEAQ. The CDR3 runs to 17 residues. CDR3 sequence (DNA): TGTGCCAGCAGCTTAGTGTTCAGCGGGACAGGGGGGGACGAGCAGTACTTC. It codes for CASSLVFSGTGGDEQYF. The variable domain in full, with the rest retrieved from reference TRBV7-6 and TRBJ2-7, is GAGVSQSPRYKVTKRGQDVALRCDPISGHVSLYWYRQALGQGPEFLTYFNYEAQQDKSGLPNDRFSAERPEGSISTLTIQRTEQRDSAMYRCASSLVFSGTGGDEQYFGPGTRLTVT.